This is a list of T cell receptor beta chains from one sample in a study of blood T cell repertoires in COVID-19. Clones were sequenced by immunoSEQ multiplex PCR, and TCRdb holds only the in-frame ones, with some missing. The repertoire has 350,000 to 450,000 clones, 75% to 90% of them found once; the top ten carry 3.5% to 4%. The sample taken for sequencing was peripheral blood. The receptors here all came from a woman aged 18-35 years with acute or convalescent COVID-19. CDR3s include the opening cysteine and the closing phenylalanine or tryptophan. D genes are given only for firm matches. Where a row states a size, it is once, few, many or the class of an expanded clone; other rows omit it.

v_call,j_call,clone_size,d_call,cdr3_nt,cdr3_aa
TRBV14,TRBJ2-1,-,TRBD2,TGTGCCAGCAGCCAGTTCTCGGCGGGAGCCAATGAGCAGTTCTTC,CASSQFSAGANEQFF
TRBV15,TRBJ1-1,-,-,TGTGCCACCAGCGGGTGGACAGCTCTCATGAACACTGAAGCTTTCTTT,CATSGWTALMNTEAFF
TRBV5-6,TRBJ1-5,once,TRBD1,TGTGCCAGCGCACAGGGGGATAGCAATCAGCCCCAGCATTTT,CASAQGDSNQPQHF
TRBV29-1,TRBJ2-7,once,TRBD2,TGCAGCGTTGGTGGGGCGGGGGGGACCTACGAGCAGTACTTC,CSVGGAGGTYEQYF
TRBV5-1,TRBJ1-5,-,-,TGCGCCAGCAGCTTTGACAGTAACAATCAGCCCCAGCATTTT,CASSFDSNNQPQHF
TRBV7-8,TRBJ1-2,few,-,TGTGCCAGCAGTATTAGCCGGGACACCTATGGCTACACCTTC,CASSISRDTYGYTF
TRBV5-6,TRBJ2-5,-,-,TGTGCCAGCGAGATACAAGAGACCCAGTACTTC,CASEIQETQYF
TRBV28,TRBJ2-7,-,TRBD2,TGTGCCAGCAGTTTACCGCATTGGTGGGTAGCGGGAAGTTACGAGCAGTACTTC,CASSLPHWWVAGSYEQYF
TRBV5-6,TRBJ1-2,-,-,TGTGCCAGCAGCTTGGAAGCGTACGAGTACTATGGCTACACCTTC,CASSLEAYEYYGYTF
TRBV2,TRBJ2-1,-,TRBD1,TGTGCCAGCGGCCCTGGACAGGGAAAGTCCTACAATGAGCAGTTCTTC,CASGPGQGKSYNEQFF
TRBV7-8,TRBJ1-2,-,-,TGTGCCAGCAGCTCGTTGCAGGGTTATTCTGGCTACACCTTC,CASSSLQGYSGYTF
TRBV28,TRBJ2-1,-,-,TGTGCCAGCAGTTCGTTGACAGCGTACAATGAGCAGTTCTTC,CASSSLTAYNEQFF
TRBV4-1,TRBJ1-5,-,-,TGCGCCAGCAGCCAAGAGGCAGGTAGCAATCAGCCCCAGCATTTT,CASSQEAGSNQPQHF
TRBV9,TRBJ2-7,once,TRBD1,TGTGCCAGCAGCCCGGATGGGGACAGCCTCTACGAGCAGTACTTC,CASSPDGDSLYEQYF
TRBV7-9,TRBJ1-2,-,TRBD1,TGTGCCAGCAGCTCGGGACAGGGCGACAACTATGGCTACACCTTC,CASSSGQGDNYGYTF
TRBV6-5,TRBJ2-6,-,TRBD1,TGTGCCAGCAGGACAGGGGAAGGTGGGGCCAACGTCCTGACTTTC,CASRTGEGGANVLTF
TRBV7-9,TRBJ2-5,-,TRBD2,TGTGCCAGCAGCTTTTTTGGGATTAGCGGGTATCAAGAGACCCAGTACTTC,CASSFFGISGYQETQYF
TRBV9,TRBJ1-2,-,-,TGTGCCAGCAGCTCAGTGGGAGACCCTTCTTCTTACTTC,CASSSVGDPSSYF
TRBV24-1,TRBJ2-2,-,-,TGTGCCACCAGTGATGACCTAGCTTCCGGCGGGGAGCTGTTTTTT,CATSDDLASGGELFF
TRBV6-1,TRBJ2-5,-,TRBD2,TGTGCCAGCAGTGAAGCCCCCGGGACTAGCGGGGTAGGGACCCAGTACTTC,CASSEAPGTSGVGTQYF
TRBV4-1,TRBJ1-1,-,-,TGCGCCAGCAGTCACCTTCAGGGAACTCCTGAAGCTTTCTTT,CASSHLQGTPEAFF
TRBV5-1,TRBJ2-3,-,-,TGCGCCAGCAGCTTGTACAGTAGCACAGATACGCAGTATTTT,CASSLYSSTDTQYF
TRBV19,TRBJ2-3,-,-,TGTGCCAGTAGTCTACGGGGGAGCCGTGCCTTTTCGTCAGATACGCAGTATTTT,CASSLRGSRAFSSDTQYF
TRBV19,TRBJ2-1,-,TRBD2,TGTGCCAGTACCGCTAGCGGAGGGGCCTACAATGAGCAGTTCTTC,CASTASGGAYNEQFF
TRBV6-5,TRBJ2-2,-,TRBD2,TGTGCCAGCTTAGCGGGAGCTGGTGGGGAGCTGTTTTTT,CASLAGAGGELFF
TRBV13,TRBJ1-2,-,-,TGTGCCAGCAGACGATTAGGAGACGGGGAATACTATGGCTACACCTTC,CASRRLGDGEYYGYTF
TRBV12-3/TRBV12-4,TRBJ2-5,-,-,TGTGCCAGCAGTTTTTCACCGGGGGAGACCCAGTACTTC,CASSFSPGETQYF
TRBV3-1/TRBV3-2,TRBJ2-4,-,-,TGTGCCAGCAGCCAATGGCGGGACAGTGAAAACATTCAGTACTTC,CASSQWRDSENIQYF
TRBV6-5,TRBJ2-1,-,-,TGTGCCAGCACACAGGGTAGAAATGAGCAGTTCTTC,CASTQGRNEQFF
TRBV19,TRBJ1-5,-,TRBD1,TGTGCCAGTAGTCCACCGAGGACAGGGGGTGGAGGCAATCAGCCCCAGCATTTT,CASSPPRTGGGGNQPQHF
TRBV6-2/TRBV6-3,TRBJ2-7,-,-,TGTGCCAGCAGTTTATACCGAGACTACGAGCAGTACTTC,CASSLYRDYEQYF
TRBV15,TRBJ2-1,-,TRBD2,TGTGCCACCAGCAACAGACTAGCGGGGAGCCGGGATGAGCAGTTCTTC,CATSNRLAGSRDEQFF
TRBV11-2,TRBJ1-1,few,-,TGTGCCAGCAGCTCCAGGGAGGCACGACTCGGCACTGAAGCTTTCTTT,CASSSREARLGTEAFF
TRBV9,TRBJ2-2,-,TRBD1,TGTGCCAGCAGCGGTGGGACAGGCTATCAGAACACCGGGGAGCTGTTTTTT,CASSGGTGYQNTGELFF
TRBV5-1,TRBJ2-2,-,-,TGCGCCAGCAGCCCCCGCGGAGATGCCGACACCGGGGAGCTGTTTTTT,CASSPRGDADTGELFF
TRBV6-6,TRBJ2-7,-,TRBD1,TGTGCCAGCAGTTCCGACAGGGGGCTCCACGAGCAGTACTTC,CASSSDRGLHEQYF
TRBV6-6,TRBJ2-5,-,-,TGTGCCAGCAGCCAGGACAAGACCCAGTACTTC,CASSQDKTQYF
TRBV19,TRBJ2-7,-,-,TGTGCCAGTAGTATAAGGGGGGGTACTTCCTACGAGCAGTACTTC,CASSIRGGTSYEQYF
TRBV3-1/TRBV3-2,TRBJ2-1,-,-,TGTGCCAGCAGCCAAGATCGGGGGTACAATGAGCAGTTCTTC,CASSQDRGYNEQFF
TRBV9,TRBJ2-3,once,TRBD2,TGTGCCAGCAGCGTAGAAACGGTAGCGGGGGCGGATACGCAGTATTTT,CASSVETVAGADTQYF
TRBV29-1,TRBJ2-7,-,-,TGCAGCGTTCTCCCGGGTCTAATGAGCTACGAGCAGTACTTC,CSVLPGLMSYEQYF
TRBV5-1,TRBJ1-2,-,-,TGCGCCAGCAGCTACAATAACTATGGCTACACCTTC,CASSYNNYGYTF
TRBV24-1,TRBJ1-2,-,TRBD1,TGTGCCACCTCAAGGGGGACAGGGCCTGGCTACACCTTC,CATSRGTGPGYTF
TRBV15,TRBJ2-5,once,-,TGTGCCACCAGCAGAGATAACGAGGGGGGGCGAGAGACCCAGTACTTC,CATSRDNEGGRETQYF
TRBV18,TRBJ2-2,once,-,TGTGCCAGCTCTCCGGGTCCTTCCCGGAGGGACACCGGGGAGCTGTTTTTT,CASSPGPSRRDTGELFF
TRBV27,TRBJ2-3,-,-,TGTGCCAGCAGTTTATCCATCGCGGGCACAGATACGCAGTATTTT,CASSLSIAGTDTQYF
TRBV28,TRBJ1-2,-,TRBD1,TGTGCCAGCTATCAACGGGACAGGAGCCTTAACTATGGCTACACCTTC,CASYQRDRSLNYGYTF
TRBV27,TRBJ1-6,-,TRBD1,TGTGCCAGCAGATCCGCCTACGGGACAGACTATAATTCACCCCTCCACTTT,CASRSAYGTDYNSPLHF
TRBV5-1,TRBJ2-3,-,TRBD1,TGCGCCAGCAGCTCTTGGATGGGACAGAACACAGATACGCAGTATTTT,CASSSWMGQNTDTQYF
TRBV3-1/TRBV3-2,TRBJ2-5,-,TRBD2,TGTGCCAGCAGCCCATGGACTAGCGGGAGGGAGACCCAGTACTTC,CASSPWTSGRETQYF
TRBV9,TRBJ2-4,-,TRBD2,TGTGCCAGCAGCGCTGGCGGTCGAGCGGGGGGCAAAAACATTCAGTACTTC,CASSAGGRAGGKNIQYF
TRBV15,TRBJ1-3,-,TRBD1,TGTGCCACCAGGACAGGGGCTGGAAACACCATATATTTT,CATRTGAGNTIYF
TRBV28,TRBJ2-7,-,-,TGTGCCAGCAGCACTTCCCCGGTCCCCGAGCAGTACTTC,CASSTSPVPEQYF
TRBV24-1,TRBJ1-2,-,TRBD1,TGTGCCGAAGACAGGGTGGGCGGCTACACCTTC,CAEDRVGGYTF
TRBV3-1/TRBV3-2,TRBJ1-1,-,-,TGTGCCAGCAGCCCCATAGTCCCGGGGACTGAAGCTTTCTTT,CASSPIVPGTEAFF
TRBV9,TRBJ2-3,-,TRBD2,TGTGCCAGCAGCCCTACCGGGACTAGCGGGGGGGCAGTCACAGATACGCAGTATTTT,CASSPTGTSGGAVTDTQYF
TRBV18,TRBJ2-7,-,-,TGTGCCAGCTCACCGGCGGGGTACGAGCAGTACTTC,CASSPAGYEQYF
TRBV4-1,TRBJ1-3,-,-,TGCGCCAGCAGCCAAGATAAAAACACCATATATTTT,CASSQDKNTIYF
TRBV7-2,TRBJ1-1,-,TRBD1,TGTGCCAGCAGCTTGGACAGGGGGAACACTGAAGCTTTCTTT,CASSLDRGNTEAFF
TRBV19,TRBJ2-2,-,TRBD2,TGTGCCAGTAGTACGACTAGCGGGGGAGAGAACACCGGGGAGCTGTTTTTT,CASSTTSGGENTGELFF